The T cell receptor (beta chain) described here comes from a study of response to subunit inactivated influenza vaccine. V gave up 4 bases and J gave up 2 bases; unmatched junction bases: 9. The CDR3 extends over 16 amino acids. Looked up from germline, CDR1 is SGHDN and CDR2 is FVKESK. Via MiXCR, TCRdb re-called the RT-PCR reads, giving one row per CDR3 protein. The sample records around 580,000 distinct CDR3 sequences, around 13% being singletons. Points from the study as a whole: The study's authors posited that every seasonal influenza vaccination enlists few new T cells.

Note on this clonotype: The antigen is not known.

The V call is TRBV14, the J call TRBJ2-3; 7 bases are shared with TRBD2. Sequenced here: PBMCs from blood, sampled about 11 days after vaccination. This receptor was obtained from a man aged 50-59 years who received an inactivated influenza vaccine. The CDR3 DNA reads TGTGCCAGCAGCCCGTTGGGGCGGGAGCTCACAGATACGCAGTATTTT. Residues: CASSPLGRELTDTQYF.